Below are 13 T cell receptor beta chains sequenced from a single sample in a study of T-cell memory formation after mild COVID-19. TCRdb processed the 5' RACE reads anew with MiXCR; each CDR3 protein has one entry. The data contain a few hundred thousand distinct CDR3 sequences, approximately 9% of them seen just once; the ten biggest clones take up roughly 21%. Sample: PBMCs or a T cell subset sorted from them (not recorded which). These receptor sequences come from a man in his late teens or twenties who had mild COVID-19 (a few samples of this study predate the infection). Cell type and time point are not known.

This clonotype was found many times. The chain has TRBV27 and TRBJ2-2; possibly TRBD2 for D (6 bases). The CDR3 covers 13 residues. CDR1 and CDR2 from the germline V gene are MNHEY and SMNVEV (reference sequence). The V and J ends lost 3 bases and 6 bases respectively, with 8 bases between them. The CDR3 DNA follows: TGTGCCAGCAGTTTCAGACTAGCCGGGGAGCTGTTTTTT. This codes for CASSFRLAGELFF.

The gene calls are TRBV4-3 and TRBJ1-2, with D possibly being TRBD1 (5 bases). This CDR3 contains 15 residues. Trimming cost V 0 bases and J 5 bases, with 13 bases left between them. Germline CDR1 is LGHNA and CDR2 is YSLEER. The CDR3 spells CASSQDWGISYGYTF. The CDR3 DNA reads TGCGCCAGCAGCCAAGATTGGGGGATTTCGTATGGCTACACCTTC.

This clonotype was counted only a few times. This chain links TRBV15 with TRBJ2-5; TRBD2 matches 12 bases. Trimming removed 2 bases from V and 5 bases from J; junction bases left unmatched: 3. The CDR3 has 15 amino acids. Per the germline V gene, CDR1 is LNHNV and CDR2 is YYDKDF (reference sequence). CDR3 in amino acids: CATSRFGTSGETQYF. The CDR3 bases are TGTGCCACCAGCAGATTTGGGACTAGCGGGGAGACCCAGTACTTC.

This clonotype was seen only a few times. This chain uses TRBV7-6 with TRBJ2-3; 8 nucleotides agree with TRBD2. Germline V gene lookup returns CDR1 SGHVS and CDR2 FNYEAQ. This CDR3 spans 15 amino acids. Trimming at V came to 5 bases and at J to 4 bases, leaving 8 bases not matched to a gene. The CDR3: CASSPGLAAADTQYF. In nucleotides, the CDR3 is TGTGCCAGCAGCCCAGGACTAGCTGCTGCAGATACGCAGTATTTT. Using reference TRBV7-6 and TRBJ2-3 for the parts outside the CDR3, the full variable domain is GAGVSQSPRYKVTKRGQDVALRCDPISGHVSLYWYRQALGQGPEFLTYFNYEAQQDKSGLPNDRFSAERPEGSISTLTIQRTEQRDSAMYRCASSPGLAAADTQYFGPGTRLTVL.

The V call is TRBV28, the J call TRBJ1-1; D unclear. CDR1 is MDHEN, CDR2 SYDVKM, per germline. This CDR3 has 13 residues. The V gene lost 2 bases and the J gene lost 0 bases, with 4 bases spanning the gap. In DNA form, the CDR3 reads TGTGCCAGCAGTTTACCAGTGAACACTGAAGCTTTCTTT. Translating gives CASSLPVNTEAFF.

This clonotype has just a few counts. This rearrangement joins TRBV7-9 to TRBJ1-1; D remains ambiguous. This CDR3 is built from 13 residues. Germline values: CDR1 SEHNR, CDR2 FQNEAQ (reference sequence). Trimming took off 3 bases at V and 1 base at J, with 6 bases between the two ends. In DNA, the CDR3 is TGTGCCAGCAGCTTGGATGCGAACACTGAAGCTTTCTTT. Its translation is CASSLDANTEAFF. Using reference TRBV7-9 and TRBJ1-1 for the parts outside the CDR3, the full variable domain is DTGVSQNPRHKITKRGQNVTFRCDPISEHNRLYWYRQTLGQGPEFLTYFQNEAQLEKSRLLSDRFSAERPKGSFSTLEIQRTEQGDSAMYLCASSLDANTEAFFGQGTRLTVV.

This clonotype was counted at least ten times. The chain couples TRBV20-1 to TRBJ2-1; D might be TRBD1 or TRBD2, each matching 6 bases. Germline CDR1 reads DFQATT; CDR2 reads SNEGSKA (reference sequence). V was cut by 3 bases and J by 4 bases, with 10 bases left in between. The CDR3 totals 13 residues. The CDR3 DNA is TGCAGTGCTAGCGGGGGCCATTACAATGAGCAGTTCTTC. Amino acids: CSASGGHYNEQFF.

V and J are TRBV7-2 and TRBJ2-1, with 12 bases identical to TRBD2. Germline V gives CDR1 SGHTA, CDR2 FQGNSA. With 3 bases clipped from V and 8 bases from J, the junction kept 5 bases outside the gene matches. The CDR3 has 15 amino acids. CDR3 sequence: CASSFPSGGGHEQFF. The CDR3 nucleotides are TGTGCCAGCAGCTTCCCTAGCGGGGGGGGACATGAGCAGTTCTTC.

The chain couples TRBV7-9 to TRBJ2-7, with a tentative D call TRBD1 (6 bases). The CDR3 spans 17 residues. Germline-derived CDR1 and CDR2 are SEHNR and FQNEAQ (reference sequence). V was clipped by 5 bases and J by 4 bases, with 24 bases between them. The CDR3 DNA follows: TGTGCCAGCAGCGGTCCCTCGGGACACTCAAGAGGGTACGAGCAGTACTTC. The encoded protein is CASSGPSGHSRGYEQYF.

This rearrangement joins TRBV10-3 to TRBJ1-5; D remains unclear. Trimming stripped 3 bases from V and 7 bases from J, with 16 bases between. The CDR3 totals 15 residues. Germline loops: CDR1 ENHRY, CDR2 SYGVKD. The CDR3 sequence is CAISDRRPTTQPQHF. The CDR3 DNA sequence: TGTGCCATCAGTGACCGGAGGCCTACTACCCAGCCCCAGCATTTT.

This clonotype was seen only once. The J gene is TRBJ2-1, the V gene TRBV5-1, with 8 bases matching TRBD2. J gave up 8 bases and V 1 base, and 8 bases lay outside the gene matches. The CDR3 sequence is 15 residues long. Germline lookup yields CDR1 SGHRS and CDR2 YFSETQ. CDR3 in amino acids: CASSLSSAGVHEQFF. CDR3 sequence (DNA): TGCGCCAGCAGCTTGAGTTCAGCGGGAGTACATGAGCAGTTCTTC.

The chain has TRBV4-1 and TRBJ2-2; D remains ambiguous. The CDR3 totals 14 residues. Germline assignment: CDR1 MGHRA and CDR2 YSYEKL. Trimming took 1 base from V and 0 from J, leaving 3 bases between them. For the CDR3, the DNA is TGCGCCAGCAGCCAAGTAGCGAACACCGGGGAGCTGTTTTTT. Translation gives CASSQVANTGELFF.

The sample holds a few counts of this clonotype. This chain connects TRBV12-3 or TRBV12-4 to TRBJ2-6, with D perhaps matching TRBD1 (5 bases). Trimming shortened V by 7 bases and J by 0 bases, and 16 bases separated the two germline ends. This CDR3 has 17 residues. Here the CDR3 reads CASIHNGHLSGANVLTF. In nucleotides, the CDR3 is TGTGCCAGCATCCATAACGGACACCTCTCTGGGGCCAACGTCCTGACTTTC.